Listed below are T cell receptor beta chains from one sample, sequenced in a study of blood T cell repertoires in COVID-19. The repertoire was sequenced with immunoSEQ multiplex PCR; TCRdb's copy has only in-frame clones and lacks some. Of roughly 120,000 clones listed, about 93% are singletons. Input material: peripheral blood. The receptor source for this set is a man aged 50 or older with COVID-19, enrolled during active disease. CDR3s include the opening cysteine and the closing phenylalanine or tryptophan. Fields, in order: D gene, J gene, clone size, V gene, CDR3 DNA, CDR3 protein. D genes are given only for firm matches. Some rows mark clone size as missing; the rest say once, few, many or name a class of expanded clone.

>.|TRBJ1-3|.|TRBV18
TGTGCCAGCTCGCCCACGGTAGCCTCTGGAAACACCATATATTTT
CASSPTVASGNTIYF
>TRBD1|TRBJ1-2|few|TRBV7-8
TGTGCCAGCAGCTTAGGAACTGGGACAGGGGTGTATGGCTACACCTTC
CASSLGTGTGVYGYTF
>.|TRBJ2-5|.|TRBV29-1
TGCAGCGCTTCTCGGCGGGGAATTCAAGAGACCCAGTACTTC
CSASRRGIQETQYF
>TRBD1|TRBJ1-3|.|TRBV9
TGTGCCAGCACCAGAGATGGGACAGGGACGGGAAACACCATATATTTT
CASTRDGTGTGNTIYF
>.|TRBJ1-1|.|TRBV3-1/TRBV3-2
TGTGCCAGCAGCCAAGATCCGGCCAGGCAAGAAGCTTTCTTT
CASSQDPARQEAFF
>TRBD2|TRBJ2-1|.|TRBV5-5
TGTGCCAGCAGCTTGGCCAGGGTAGCGGGAGGGGCATGGGAGCAGTTCTTC
CASSLARVAGGAWEQFF
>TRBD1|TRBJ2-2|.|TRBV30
TGTGCCTGGGGTACAGGGGGCACCGGGGAGCTGTTTTTT
CAWGTGGTGELFF
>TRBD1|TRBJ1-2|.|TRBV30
TGTGCCTGGAGGCCAGGGGGCTATGGCTACACCTTC
CAWRPGGYGYTF
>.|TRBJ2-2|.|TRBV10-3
TGTGCCATCGCAGGGAACACCGGGGAGCTGTTTTTT
CAIAGNTGELFF
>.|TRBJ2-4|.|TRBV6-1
TGTGCCAGCAGTGAAGCAAATCTAGGGGTTACCAAAAACATTCAGTACTTC
CASSEANLGVTKNIQYF
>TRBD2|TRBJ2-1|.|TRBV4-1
TGCGCCAGCAGCCTGGCTAGCGGGAGCTACAATGAGCAGTTCTTC
CASSLASGSYNEQFF
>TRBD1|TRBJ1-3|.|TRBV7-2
TGTGCCAGCAGCTTGGGACAGGGGGAAGTCTCTGGAAACACCATATATTTT
CASSLGQGEVSGNTIYF
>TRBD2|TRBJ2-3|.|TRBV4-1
TGCGCCAGCAGCCAAAGGCCTAGCGGGAGTGGGGATACGCAGTATTTT
CASSQRPSGSGDTQYF
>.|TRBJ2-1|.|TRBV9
TGTGCCAGCAGCCCGGGGGAAAATGAGCAGTTCTTC
CASSPGENEQFF
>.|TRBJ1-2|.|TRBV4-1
TGCGCCAGCAGCCAGATGCAGGGGTACTATGGCTACACCTTC
CASSQMQGYYGYTF
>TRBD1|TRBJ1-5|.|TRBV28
TGTGCCAGCAGTTTATCCGGGACAGGGGGCGAGCAGCCCCAGCATTTT
CASSLSGTGGEQPQHF
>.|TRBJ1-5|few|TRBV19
TGTGCCAGTAACCCGGACAGCTTCAATCAGCCCCAGCATTTT
CASNPDSFNQPQHF
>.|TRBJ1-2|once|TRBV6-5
TGTGCCAGCAGTTACGGGCTGGCAGGGAACTACACCTTC
CASSYGLAGNYTF
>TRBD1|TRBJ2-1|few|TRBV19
TGTGCCAGTAGTGTGGAACCGGGACAGGGGAGCAATGAGCAGTTCTTC
CASSVEPGQGSNEQFF
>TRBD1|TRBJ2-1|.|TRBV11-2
TGTGCCAGCAGCTTCCAGGGGGCAACCTACAATGAGCAGTTCTTC
CASSFQGATYNEQFF
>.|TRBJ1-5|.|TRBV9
TGTGCCAGCAGCCCAGGGCCAAATAGCAATCAGCCCCAGCATTTT
CASSPGPNSNQPQHF
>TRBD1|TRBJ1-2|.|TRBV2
TGTGCCACTACAGGGGAGGTTGGCCTAGGCTATGGCTACACCTTC
CATTGEVGLGYGYTF
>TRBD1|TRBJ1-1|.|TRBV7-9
TGTGCCAGCAGTAGACAGGGGGCGGACACTGAAGCTTTCTTT
CASSRQGADTEAFF
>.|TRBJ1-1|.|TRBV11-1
TGTGCCAGCAGCCTCACACAGGGTGGCACTGAAGCTTTCTTT
CASSLTQGGTEAFF
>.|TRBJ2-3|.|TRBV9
TGTGCCAGCAGCGAGAACGCAGGGGTTAGCACAGATACGCAGTATTTT
CASSENAGVSTDTQYF
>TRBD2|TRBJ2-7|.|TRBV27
TGTGCCAGCAAGCTAGCGGGAACCTACGAGCAGTACTTC
CASKLAGTYEQYF
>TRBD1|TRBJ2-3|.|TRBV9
TGTGCCAGCAGCGTAGCACAGGGGGCTTCAGATACGCAGTATTTT
CASSVAQGASDTQYF
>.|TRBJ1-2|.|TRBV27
TGTGCCAGCAGCCAGGACAGATCGTTCGGCTACACCTTC
CASSQDRSFGYTF
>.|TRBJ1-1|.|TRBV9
TGTGCCAGCAGCGTAGCTTCAGGGGAGAACACTGAAGCTTTCTTT
CASSVASGENTEAFF
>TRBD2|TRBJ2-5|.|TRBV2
TGTGCCAGCAGTGAAGGGGCGGGAGGGCTGAAGACCCAGTACTTC
CASSEGAGGLKTQYF